The subject of this entry is one T cell receptor (beta chain). These data come from a study of technical replicates of blood from a few donors. TCRdb's copy holds only in-frame clones and misses some; the assay was immunoSEQ multiplex PCR. The table has some 87,000 clones, 90% to 98% seen once; the top ten hold around 0.31%. CDR3 size: 14 residues. The germline V gene encodes CDR1 SEHNR and CDR2 FQNEAQ (reference sequence). Trimming removed 5 bases at V and 7 bases at J, with 17 bases between. J is TRBJ1-2 and V is TRBV7-9; a weak D match, TRBD1 (6 bases). This clonotype was obtained from a human donor in good health. Sample: T cells isolated from PBMCs. The CDR3 sequence is CASSQTTGNRGYTF. The CDR3 DNA follows: TGTGCCAGCAGCCAAACAACAGGGAATCGTGGCTACACCTTC.